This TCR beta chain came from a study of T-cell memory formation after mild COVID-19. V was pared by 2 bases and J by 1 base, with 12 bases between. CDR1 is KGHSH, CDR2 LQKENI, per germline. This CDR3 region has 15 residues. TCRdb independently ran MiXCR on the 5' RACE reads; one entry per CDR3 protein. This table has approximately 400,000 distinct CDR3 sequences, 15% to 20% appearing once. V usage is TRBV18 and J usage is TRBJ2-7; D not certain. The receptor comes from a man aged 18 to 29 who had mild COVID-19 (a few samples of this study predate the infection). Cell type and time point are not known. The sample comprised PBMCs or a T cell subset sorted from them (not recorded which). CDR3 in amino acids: CASSPGPLGSYEQYF. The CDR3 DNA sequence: TGTGCCAGCTCACCAGGGCCCTTAGGGTCCTACGAGCAGTACTTC.